The clone carrying this TCR beta chain turned up a few times. Generated by immunoSEQ multiplex PCR, the TCRdb table keeps only in-frame clones and is missing some. Among some 49,000 clones listed, roughly 89% were seen once. The data derive from a study of T cell changes during pregnancy in multiple sclerosis. Germline CDR1 reads LNHNV; CDR2 reads YYDKDF (reference sequence). With 0 bases clipped from V and 0 bases from J, the junction kept 7 bases outside the gene matches. This CDR3 has 17 amino acids. The material was peripheral blood, obtained after pregnancy. This TCR came from a female donor in good health, enrolled as a control in a pregnancy study. The chain combines TRBV15 with TRBJ1-1, with TRBD1 matching over 7 bases. The chain's CDR3 is CATSRDQGTDMNTEAFF. The CDR3 nucleotides are TGTGCCACCAGCAGAGATCAAGGGACAGACATGAACACTGAAGCTTTCTTT.